This T cell receptor beta chain stems from a study of blood T cell repertoires in COVID-19. Across the study: Nucleic acid was either cDNA or gDNA, and it came from T cells, B-cell-depleted T cells, or PBMCs.

Participant ages covered about 18 to 95 years across 20 to 25 US areas. Participant-reported clinical history was the basis for cohort assignment. It was within 2 weeks before study entry that exposed participants met a COVID-19 case. In this sample, this clone turned up a few times. The method was immunoSEQ multiplex PCR; TCRdb's version includes in-frame clones alone and lacks a portion of them. The repertoire holds 400,000 to 500,000 clones, about 88% seen once, with approximately 1.5% in the top ten. Germline values: CDR1 SGHRS, CDR2 YFSETQ. The germline V and J ends were trimmed by 3 bases and 6 bases, with 12 bases remaining between them. This CDR3 has 13 amino acids.

This clonotype was sampled from a woman aged 18-30 years who had been exposed to COVID-19. Specimen: PBMCs or T cells enriched from blood (not recorded which). The V call is TRBV5-1, the J call TRBJ1-2, with a possible D match to TRBD1 (5 bases). The CDR3 DNA is TGCGCCAGCAGCTCGCAGGGTATCGATGGCTACACCTTC. Residues: CASSSQGIDGYTF.